The 27 T cell receptor beta chains given below trace back to one sample, sequenced in a study of blood T cell repertoires in COVID-19. Clones were read by immunoSEQ multiplex PCR, and TCRdb kept only the in-frame ones, dropping some. Of a few hundred thousand clones listed, approximately 92% are singletons. Sequencing was carried out using PBMCs or T cells enriched from blood (not recorded which). Receptors were obtained from a woman aged 25 to 39 who had recovered from COVID-19.

The CDR3 loop is CASSLTQTGFDGYTF. The DNA for the CDR3 is TGTGCCAGCAGTCTTACACAAACAGGGTTTGACGGCTACACCTTC. V usage is TRBV27 and J usage is TRBJ1-2; maybe TRBD1 (6 bases). The CDR3 is made up of 15 amino acids. Trimming left V 5 bases short and J 8 bases short, with 21 bases between. In germline, CDR1 is MNHEY, CDR2 SMNVEV (reference sequence).

The chain carries TRBV19 and TRBJ2-5, with D perhaps matching TRBD2 (6 bases). The CDR3 contains 13 residues. Trimming took off 6 bases at V and 2 bases at J, with 10 bases between the two ends. The germline V gene has CDR1 LNHDA and CDR2 SQIVND (reference sequence). The chain's CDR3 is CASRKAGQETQYF. The CDR3 nucleotides are TGTGCCAGTAGAAAAGCGGGTCAAGAGACCCAGTACTTC.

This chain links TRBV7-3 with TRBJ2-1; D is possibly TRBD2 (6 bases). Trimming cost V 3 bases and J 7 bases, with 7 bases left between them. CDR1 and CDR2 from the germline V gene are SGHTA and FQGTGA. The CDR3 has 12 residues. CDR3 sequence reads: CASSFRGNEQFF. CDR3 DNA sequence: TGTGCCAGCAGCTTTCGGGGGAATGAGCAGTTCTTC.

V is TRBV2 and J is TRBJ2-5; D might be TRBD2 (6 bases). The CDR3 loop spans 15 amino acids. CDR1 and CDR2 from the germline V gene are SNHLY and FYNNEI. Trimming took off 4 bases at V and 4 bases at J, with 16 bases between the two ends. Here the CDR3 DNA reads TGTGCCAGCAGTGGAAGGCGGGGCACGGCAGAGACCCAGTACTTC. Its protein is CASSGRRGTAETQYF.

V is TRBV4-2 and J is TRBJ2-5; D perhaps matches TRBD1 (6 bases). Trimming left V 2 bases short and J 1 base short, with 8 bases between. Germline CDR1 and CDR2: LGHNA and YNFKEQ. The CDR3 loop spans 14 amino acids. CDR3 loop: CASSQRGFQETQYF. CDR3 bases: TGTGCCAGCAGCCAAAGGGGGTTCCAAGAGACCCAGTACTTC.

This sequence joins TRBV5-1 and TRBJ1-2; unclear D gene. V was shortened by 2 bases and J by 2 bases, with 7 bases between the two germline ends. CDR3 length: 13 amino acids. The V gene's germline CDR1 is SGHRS and CDR2 YFSETQ. The CDR3 DNA follows: TGCGCCAGCAGCTTTTCGAGAAACTATGGCTACACCTTC. This codes for CASSFSRNYGYTF.

The V and J genes are TRBV5-8 and TRBJ1-2; perhaps TRBD1 as D (5 bases). This CDR3 contains 15 residues. The germline V and J ends were trimmed by 4 bases and 8 bases, with 21 bases remaining between them. Germline CDR1 is SGHTS and CDR2 is YDEGEE. CDR3 amino acids: CASSQYRARGEGYTF. DNA of the CDR3: TGTGCCAGCAGCCAATACCGGGCTCGGGGGGAAGGCTACACCTTC.

The chain joins TRBV5-5 to TRBJ2-1; 10 bases agree with TRBD2. Germline V gene sequence: CDR1 SGHKS, CDR2 YYEKEE (reference sequence). The J segment lost 3 bases and the V segment lost 2 bases, leaving 2 bases of the junction unmatched. The CDR3 has 15 amino acids. The CDR3 nucleotides read TGTGCCAGCAGCTTACTAGCGGGGATCTACAATGAGCAGTTCTTC. Its translation is CASSLLAGIYNEQFF.

This clone has a count of ten or more. This sequence joins TRBV24-1 and TRBJ1-5; 10 bases align to TRBD1. J was trimmed by 7 bases and V by 3 bases; bases with no gene match: 8. The V gene's germline CDR1 is KGHDR and CDR2 SFDVKD. The CDR3 sequence is 16 residues long. CDR3 loop: CATSDAGTGVGQPQHF. In DNA form, the CDR3 reads TGTGCCACCAGTGATGCCGGGACAGGGGTAGGACAGCCCCAGCATTTT.

The chain uses TRBV2 and TRBJ1-5; D unclear. Germline V CDR1 and CDR2: SNHLY, FYNNEI. The CDR3 is made up of 15 amino acids. Trimming took off 0 bases at V and 4 bases at J, with 10 bases between the two ends. This chain's CDR3 is CASSEARGENQPQHF. DNA of the CDR3: TGTGCCAGCAGTGAAGCGCGAGGAGAAAATCAGCCCCAGCATTTT.

This chain joins TRBV28 and TRBJ1-4; 10 nucleotides line up with TRBD1. The germline gives CDR1 MDHEN, CDR2 SYDVKM. The CDR3 totals 18 residues. J was trimmed by 8 bases and V by 5 bases; bases with no gene match: 17. The CDR3 DNA reads TGTGCCAGCAGTCCGGTGACAGGGGGCGGAAGATCTGGGGAAAAACTGTTTTTT. Translation: CASSPVTGGGRSGEKLFF. The full variable domain, with the rest looked up from reference TRBV28 and TRBJ1-4, is DVKVTQSSRYLVKRTGEKVFLECVQDMDHENMFWYRQDPGLGLRLIYFSYDVKMKEKGDIPEGYSVSREKKERFSLILESASTNQTSMYLCASSPVTGGGRSGEKLFFGSGTQLSVL.

J is TRBJ2-2 and V is TRBV10-3; possible D gene TRBD1, 6 bases. The V and J ends lost 0 bases and 13 bases respectively, with 18 bases between them. The CDR3 runs to 15 residues. The germline gives CDR1 ENHRY, CDR2 SYGVKD. CDR3 sequence reads: CAISESNRDRIRLFF. The CDR3 coding sequence is TGTGCCATCAGTGAGTCGAACAGGGATAGGATAAGGCTGTTTTTT.

V is TRBV19 and J is TRBJ1-1; 10 positions agree with TRBD1. Germline V gives CDR1 LNHDA, CDR2 SQIVND (reference sequence). Trimming at V came to 2 bases and at J to 7 bases, leaving 4 bases not matched to a gene. The CDR3 covers 14 residues. In nucleotides, the CDR3 is TGTGCCAGTAGTATAAGACAGGGGGCCGGTGAAGCTTTCTTT. Translation: CASSIRQGAGEAFF.

The chain carries TRBV28 and TRBJ2-7; TRBD2 matches at 9 bases. The CDR3 covers 17 residues. V dropped 3 bases and J dropped 0; count of bases not matched to a gene: 9. The V gene's germline CDR1 is MDHEN and CDR2 SYDVKM. The CDR3 loop is CASSFFSWTSVSYEQYF. The CDR3 DNA is TGTGCCAGCAGTTTCTTCTCCTGGACTAGCGTCTCCTACGAGCAGTACTTC.

The chain carries TRBV19 and TRBJ1-1; D not certain. This CDR3 contains 15 residues. V lost 3 bases to trimming and J lost 2 bases, with 13 bases between them. The germline CDR1 and CDR2 sequences are LNHDA and SQIVND (reference sequence). The CDR3 DNA reads TGTGCCAGTAGTATTTGGTTGAGAGTTAACACTGAAGCTTTCTTT. This encodes CASSIWLRVNTEAFF.

This chain uses TRBV7-9 with TRBJ2-5, with D hard to call. Between the trimmed V and J ends, which lost 2 bases and 5 bases, there was a span of 15 bases. This CDR3 region has 15 residues. Germline CDR1 and CDR2: SEHNR and FQNEAQ (reference sequence). CDR3 coding DNA: TGTGCCAGCAGCTTAAATCTCGCCAGGTCGGAGACCCAGTACTTC. Its protein is CASSLNLARSETQYF.

The CDR3 spells CASAGTGSNEQFF. CDR3 sequence (DNA): TGTGCCAGCGCCGGGACAGGGTCAAATGAGCAGTTCTTC. This chain connects TRBV28 to TRBJ2-1; 9 bases fit TRBD1. V lost 8 bases to trimming and J lost 7 bases; unmatched junction nucleotides: 6. Germline values: CDR1 MDHEN, CDR2 SYDVKM. The CDR3 runs to 13 residues.

This clone turned up a few times. This CDR3 is CASSHRDWGYGYTF. As DNA, the CDR3 is TGTGCCAGCAGCCATCGGGACTGGGGTTATGGCTACACCTTC. The chain is built from TRBV4-2 and TRBJ1-2; TRBD1 is a possible D gene (5 bases). In germline, CDR1 is LGHNA, CDR2 YNFKEQ. Trimming took 3 bases from V and 5 from J, leaving 13 bases between them. The CDR3 is 14 residues long.

The chain joins TRBV29-1 to TRBJ1-1; D unclear. The CDR3 is 13 residues long. Germline V gene data show CDR1 as SQVTM and CDR2 as ANQGSEA. Trimming took 3 bases from V and 0 from J, leaving 8 bases between them. CDR3 loop: CSVENGLNTEAFF. The CDR3 DNA reads TGCAGCGTTGAGAACGGTTTGAACACTGAAGCTTTCTTT.

The chain is built from TRBV5-5 and TRBJ2-3; D not resolved. The germline V gene has CDR1 SGHKS and CDR2 YYEKEE (reference sequence). The CDR3 extends over 17 amino acids. Trimming removed 4 bases from V and 6 bases from J, with 24 bases in between. For the CDR3, the DNA is TGTGCCAGCAGCCGTATCAGAGGCTTTGGGTCCGACGATACGCAGTATTTT. Protein product: CASSRIRGFGSDDTQYF.

This chain links TRBV5-6 with TRBJ1-2; perhaps TRBD1 as D (5 bases). This CDR3 comprises 16 residues. V was cut by 4 bases and J by 5 bases, with 21 bases left in between. Germline V CDR1 and CDR2: SGHDT, YYEEEE. The CDR3 reads CASSPLGGDVGYGYTF. The DNA of the CDR3 is TGTGCCAGCAGCCCCCTGGGAGGGGACGTTGGGTATGGCTACACCTTC.

The chain carries TRBV4-1 and TRBJ1-1; 7 bases align to TRBD1. Trimming took 0 bases from V and 4 from J; bases not matched to a gene: 5. The CDR3 contains 15 residues. CDR1 is MGHRA and CDR2 is YSYEKL in the germline V gene. The CDR3: CASSQDGTVPTEAFF. CDR3 coding DNA: TGCGCCAGCAGCCAAGACGGGACAGTCCCCACTGAAGCTTTCTTT.

The chain carries TRBV29-1 and TRBJ1-1, with TRBD1 matching over 11 bases. CDR1 SQVTM and CDR2 ANQGSEA come from the germline V gene. The CDR3 is 14 residues long. The V and J ends lost 7 bases and 1 base, in that order; junction bases with no gene match: 5. CDR3 DNA: TGCAGCGCTACCGGGACAGGGGGGAACACTGAAGCTTTCTTT. Translated: CSATGTGGNTEAFF.

The chain has TRBV28 and TRBJ2-1; TRBD2 matches 8 bases. The CDR3 has 15 residues. V shed 3 bases, J shed 2 bases, and the junction held 3 bases outside the gene matches. Looked up from germline, CDR1 is MDHEN and CDR2 is SYDVKM. CDR3 sequence (DNA): TGTGCCAGCAGTTTGCGGCGGGGGGCCTACAATGAGCAGTTCTTC. Protein sequence: CASSLRRGAYNEQFF.

The rearrangement joins TRBV6-5 to TRBJ1-2, with 7 bases matching TRBD1. The CDR3 spans 13 residues. Germline-derived CDR1 and CDR2 are MNHEY and SVGAGI. After removal of 7 bases from V and 6 bases from J, the junction contained 8 bases not matched to a gene. The CDR3 reads CASNKQGSDGYTF. The CDR3 DNA follows: TGTGCCAGCAATAAACAGGGGTCTGATGGCTACACCTTC.

The rearrangement links TRBV28 to TRBJ2-7; possible D gene TRBD1, 5 bases. CDR1 and CDR2 (germline): MDHEN, SYDVKM. Trimming took off 7 bases at V and 1 base at J, with 17 bases between the two ends. The CDR3 contains 15 residues. In DNA, the CDR3 is TGTGCCAGCACTACTATCGGGTCAGGGTCCTACGAGCAGTACTTC. As protein: CASTTIGSGSYEQYF.

The J gene is TRBJ1-5, the V gene TRBV6-5, with D unresolved. In germline, CDR1 is MNHEY, CDR2 SVGAGI. The CDR3 covers 15 residues. The CDR3 is CATAEAPFGNQPQHF. The CDR3, as DNA: TGTGCAACCGCCGAGGCCCCCTTCGGCAATCAGCCCCAGCATTTT.